This entry lists 15 T cell receptor beta chains sequenced from one sample in a study of human T cells and chemical hapten exposure. TCRdb passed the RACE reads through MiXCR, listing each CDR3 protein once. The sample carries about 200,000 distinct CDR3 sequences, 24% recorded once. The time point: patch test 3, about 24 weeks after DPC sensitization. Treatment: therapeutic diphenylcyclopropenone sensitization with weekly scalp DPC. The material sequenced was whole blood, taken in connection with sensitization to the hapten diphenylcyclopropenone (DPC). Source of these receptors: a woman between 35 and 50 years old with alopecia areata. Some clones in this sample may be carry-over from other donors' samples.

This clonotype showed up just once. The V gene is TRBV18, the J gene TRBJ1-6, with 7 positions matching TRBD1. Germline lookup yields CDR1 KGHSH and CDR2 LQKENI. The CDR3 runs 15 residues. V was pared by 0 bases and J by 7 bases, with 3 bases of the junction left unmatched. DNA of the CDR3: TGTGCCAGCTCACCACCGGGACAGAAGAATTCACCCCTCCACTTT. Translating gives CASSPPGQKNSPLHF.

This clonotype turned up a few times. The gene calls are TRBV7-9 and TRBJ2-3; D unclear. V lost 5 bases to trimming and J lost 2 bases, with 14 bases between them. The CDR3 totals 15 residues. Germline loops: CDR1 SEHNR, CDR2 FQNEAQ (reference sequence). The CDR3 nucleotides read TGTGCCAGCAGCCTCCTTCTTAGGGACACAGATACGCAGTATTTT. It encodes CASSLLLRDTDTQYF.

This clonotype appeared many times. This chain joins TRBV4-3 and TRBJ2-1, with 9 bases fitting TRBD2. Germline values: CDR1 LGHNA, CDR2 YSLEER. Trimming took 8 bases from V and 7 from J; bases not matched to a gene: 6. The CDR3 spans 13 residues. The CDR3 DNA follows: TGCGCCAGCCGGGGGCTAGCGGGGAATGAGCAGTTCTTC. It specifies CASRGLAGNEQFF.

The chain links TRBV12-3 or TRBV12-4 to TRBJ2-7; no reliable D call. The CDR3 has 13 residues. V lost 5 bases and J lost 7, with 15 bases in between. The CDR3 protein is CASSPLRSREQYF. The DNA of the CDR3 is TGTGCCAGCAGTCCCCTGAGGAGTAGGGAGCAGTACTTC.

This clonotype was observed a single time. In nucleotides, the CDR3 is TGTGCCAGCAGTTGGGGACGTAGGGGGACTGAAGCTTTCTTT. Amino acids: CASSWGRRGTEAFF. The chain has TRBV12-3 or TRBV12-4 and TRBJ1-1, with a tentative D call TRBD1 (6 bases). CDR3 length equals 14 residues. V dropped 4 bases and J dropped 5 bases, with 14 bases sitting between them.

V and J are TRBV6-6 and TRBJ1-6, with D possibly being TRBD1 (5 bases). The V end was cut by 8 bases, the J end by 0 bases, with 20 bases between. The CDR3 loop spans 18 amino acids. Germline V CDR1 and CDR2: MNHNY, SVGAGI (reference sequence). CDR3 sequence (DNA): TGTGCCAGCGTAAGGAGGGATGGGGGAGGCTCCTATAATTCACCCCTCCACTTT. It translates to CASVRRDGGGSYNSPLHF.

A few counts support this clonotype. The V gene is TRBV4-1, the J gene TRBJ2-6, with no clear D. The germline V gene has CDR1 MGHRA and CDR2 YSYEKL. Trimming shortened V by 1 base and J by 3 bases, and 16 bases separated the two germline ends. The CDR3 length is 18 residues. This chain's CDR3 is CASSQGATAPRGANVLTF. DNA for the CDR3: TGCGCCAGCAGCCAAGGAGCTACCGCCCCTCGTGGGGCCAACGTCCTGACTTTC.

The chain couples TRBV5-6 to TRBJ1-2; 7 bases match TRBD1. The CDR3 is made up of 16 amino acids. V trimming: 4 bases; J trimming: 6 bases; junction bases outside the gene matches: 15. In germline, CDR1 is SGHDT, CDR2 YYEEEE. In DNA, the CDR3 is TGTGCCAGCAGCCCTCAGGGGCTACAGGGGAAGGATGGCTACACCTTC. Residues: CASSPQGLQGKDGYTF.

This clonotype has only a few counts. V gene TRBV25-1 combines with J gene TRBJ2-1; no firm D call. This CDR3 has 13 amino acids. CDR1 and CDR2 from the germline V gene are MGHDK and SYGVNS. The V and J ends lost 4 bases and 5 bases respectively, with 9 bases between them. The CDR3 reads CASSGRANNEQFF. Here the CDR3 DNA reads TGTGCCAGCAGTGGCCGGGCCAACAATGAGCAGTTCTTC.

This clonotype was counted between two and nine times. V is TRBV18 and J is TRBJ1-5; perhaps TRBD1 as D (5 bases). This CDR3 spans 14 amino acids. Germline V lookup: CDR1 KGHSH, CDR2 LQKENI. V lost 5 bases, J lost 0 bases, and 8 bases lay in between. The CDR3 coding sequence is TGTGCCAGCTCAGGGACGGATAGCAATCAGCCCCAGCATTTT. This sequence encodes CASSGTDSNQPQHF.

This clonotype has only a few counts. This sequence joins TRBV18 and TRBJ2-5; weak D call: TRBD2 (5 bases). V lost 0 bases to trimming and J lost 1 base, with 6 bases between them. CDR1 KGHSH and CDR2 LQKENI come from the germline V gene. The CDR3 is 14 residues long. CDR3 in amino acids: CASSPPSGQETQYF. For the CDR3, the DNA is TGTGCCAGCTCACCACCAAGCGGCCAAGAGACCCAGTACTTC.

This rearrangement joins TRBV12-3 or TRBV12-4 to TRBJ1-4; D is uncertain. This CDR3 is built from 15 residues. Deletions cut 1 base from V and 8 bases from J, with 14 bases between. CDR3 bases: TGTGCCAGCAGTTTAGACCCTGCGACTTGGGAAAAACTGTTTTTT. It encodes CASSLDPATWEKLFF.

The V gene is TRBV28, the J gene TRBJ2-3; D gene uncertain. Germline CDR1 reads MDHEN; CDR2 reads SYDVKM. Trimming took off 5 bases at V and 0 bases at J, with 12 bases between the two ends. The length of the CDR3 is 15 residues. CDR3 sequence: CASSLSGLSTDTQYF. In DNA, the CDR3 is TGTGCCAGCAGTCTATCGGGTCTTAGCACAGATACGCAGTATTTT.

V gene TRBV6-5 combines with J gene TRBJ1-1; D is possibly TRBD1 (6 bases). CDR3 size: 16 residues. CDR1 MNHEY and CDR2 SVGAGI come from the germline V gene. Trimming took 0 bases from V and 4 from J, leaving 15 bases between them. The CDR3 coding sequence is TGTGCCAGCAGTTACTCGGGGGCCGAGAGGGGCACTGAAGCTTTCTTT. This codes for CASSYSGAERGTEAFF.

This clonotype has ten or more counts. CDR3 sequence (DNA): TGTGCCAGCAGTTTTGGACTAGCGGGAGCGCAGGAGCAGTTCTTC. Protein: CASSFGLAGAQEQFF. The chain uses TRBV5-4 and TRBJ2-1, with 13 bases matching TRBD2. CDR1 and CDR2 (germline): SGHNT, YYREEE (reference sequence). Trimming removed 5 bases from V and 10 bases from J; junction bases left unmatched: 9. There are 15 residues in the CDR3. Complete variable domain (other parts from reference TRBV5-4 and TRBJ2-1): ETGVTQSPTHLIKTRGQQVTLRCSSQSGHNTVSWYQQALGQGPQFIFQYYREEENGRGNFPPRFSGLQFPNYSSELNVNALELDDSALYLCASSFGLAGAQEQFFGPGTRLTVL.